This T cell receptor beta chain was sequenced during a study of blood T cell repertoires in COVID-19. Overall study: COVID-19 samples from acute and convalescent phases originated in the United States, Italy and Spain.

Germline assignment: CDR1 SGHRS and CDR2 YFSETQ. V shed 2 bases and J 5 bases; nucleotides not matched to a gene: 2. CDR3 length: 14 residues. Only in-frame clones appear in the TCRdb table, and some are missing; sequencing was by immunoSEQ multiplex PCR. The sample contains approximately 200,000 clones, 65% to 90% of which appear only once. Input material: PBMCs or T cells enriched from blood (not recorded which). This chain joins TRBV5-1 and TRBJ2-2, with TRBD1 matching over 8 bases. The origin of this receptor is a woman in her twenties or thirties who had been exposed to COVID-19. The CDR3 is CASSFTGGTGELFF. The CDR3 DNA sequence: TGCGCCAGCAGCTTTACAGGGGGAACCGGGGAGCTGTTTTTT.